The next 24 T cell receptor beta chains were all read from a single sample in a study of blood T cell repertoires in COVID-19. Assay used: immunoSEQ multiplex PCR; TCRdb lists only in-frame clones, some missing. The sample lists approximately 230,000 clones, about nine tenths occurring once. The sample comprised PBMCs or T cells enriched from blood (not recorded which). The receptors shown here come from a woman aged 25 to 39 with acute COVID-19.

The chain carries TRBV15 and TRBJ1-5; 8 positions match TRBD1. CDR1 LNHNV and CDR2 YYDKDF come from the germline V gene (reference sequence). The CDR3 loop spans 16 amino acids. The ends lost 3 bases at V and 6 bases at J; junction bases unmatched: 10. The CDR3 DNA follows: TGTGCCACCAGCAGTAGGACAGGGTCCCCAGGTCAGCCCCAGCATTTT. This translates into CATSSRTGSPGQPQHF.

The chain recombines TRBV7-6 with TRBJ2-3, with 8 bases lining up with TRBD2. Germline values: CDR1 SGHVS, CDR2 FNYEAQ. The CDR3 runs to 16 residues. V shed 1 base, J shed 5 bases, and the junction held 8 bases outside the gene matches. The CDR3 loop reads CASSLGWRGAGDTQYF. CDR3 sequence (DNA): TGTGCCAGCAGCTTAGGATGGCGGGGGGCTGGAGATACGCAGTATTTT.

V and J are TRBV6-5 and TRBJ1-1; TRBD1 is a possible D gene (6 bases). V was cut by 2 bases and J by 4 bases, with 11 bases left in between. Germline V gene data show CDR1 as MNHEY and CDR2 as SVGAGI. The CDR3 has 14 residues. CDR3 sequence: CASSYAGAGTEAFF. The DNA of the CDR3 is TGTGCCAGCAGTTACGCAGGGGCGGGCACTGAAGCTTTCTTT.

The CDR3 protein is CASSLGVTNQPQHF. The CDR3 coding sequence is TGTGCCAGCAGCTTGGGCGTAACTAATCAGCCCCAGCATTTT. The V gene is TRBV7-8, the J gene TRBJ1-5, with D hard to call. The CDR3 extends over 14 amino acids. Trimming took off 3 bases at V and 4 bases at J, with 10 bases between the two ends. Germline CDR1 is SGHVS and CDR2 is FQNEAQ.

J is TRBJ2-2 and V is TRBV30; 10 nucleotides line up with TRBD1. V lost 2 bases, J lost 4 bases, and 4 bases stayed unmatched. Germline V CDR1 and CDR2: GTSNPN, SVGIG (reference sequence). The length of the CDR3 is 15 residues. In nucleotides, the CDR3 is TGTGCCTGGAGTATTTGGACAGGGGGCACCGGGGAGCTGTTTTTT. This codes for CAWSIWTGGTGELFF.

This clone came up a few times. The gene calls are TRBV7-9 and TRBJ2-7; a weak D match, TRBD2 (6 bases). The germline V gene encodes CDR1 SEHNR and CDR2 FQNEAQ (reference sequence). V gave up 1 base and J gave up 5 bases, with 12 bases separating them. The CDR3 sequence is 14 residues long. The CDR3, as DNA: TGTGCCAGCAGCTTAGTGGGAGGAGATGACGAGCAGTACTTC. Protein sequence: CASSLVGGDDEQYF.

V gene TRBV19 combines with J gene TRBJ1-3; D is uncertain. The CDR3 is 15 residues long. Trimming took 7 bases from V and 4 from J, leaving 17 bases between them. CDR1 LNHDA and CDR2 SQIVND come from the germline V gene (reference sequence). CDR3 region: CASTISPFLGNTIYF. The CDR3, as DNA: TGTGCCAGTACTATCTCTCCCTTCTTGGGAAACACCATATATTTT.

The CDR3 loop is CASSEAAGAHSGEQFF. For the CDR3, the DNA is TGTGCCAGCAGTGAAGCAGCGGGGGCACACAGCGGTGAGCAGTTCTTC. The gene calls are TRBV2 and TRBJ2-1, with 8 bases lining up with TRBD2. The CDR3 is 16 residues long. The germline V gene has CDR1 SNHLY and CDR2 FYNNEI. Losses at the gene ends were 0 bases for V and 9 bases for J; bases not matched to a gene: 10.

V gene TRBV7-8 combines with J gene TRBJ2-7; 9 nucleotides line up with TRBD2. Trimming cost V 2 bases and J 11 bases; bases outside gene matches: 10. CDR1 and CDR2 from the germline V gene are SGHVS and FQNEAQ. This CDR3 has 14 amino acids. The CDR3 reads CASSLTTSGSWKYF. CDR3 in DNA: TGTGCCAGCAGCTTAACGACTAGCGGCAGTTGGAAGTACTTC.

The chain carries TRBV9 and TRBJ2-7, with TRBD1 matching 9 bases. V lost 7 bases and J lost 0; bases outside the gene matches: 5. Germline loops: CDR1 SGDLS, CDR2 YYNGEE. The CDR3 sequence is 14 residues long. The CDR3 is CASGPGQGSYEQYF. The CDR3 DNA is TGTGCCAGCGGGCCGGGACAGGGCTCCTACGAGCAGTACTTC.

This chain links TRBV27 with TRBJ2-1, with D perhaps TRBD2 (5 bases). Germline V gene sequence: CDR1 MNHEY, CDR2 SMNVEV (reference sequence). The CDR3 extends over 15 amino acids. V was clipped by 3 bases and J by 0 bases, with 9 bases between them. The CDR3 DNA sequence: TGTGCCAGCAGTTTGAAGCGGAGCTCCTACAATGAGCAGTTCTTC. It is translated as CASSLKRSSYNEQFF.

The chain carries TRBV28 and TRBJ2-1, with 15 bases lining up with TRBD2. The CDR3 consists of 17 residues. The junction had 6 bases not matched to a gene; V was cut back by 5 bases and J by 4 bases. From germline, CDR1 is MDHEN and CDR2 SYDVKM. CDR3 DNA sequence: TGTGCCAGCAGTGTTGGGACTAGCGGGGGGTTTTACAATGAGCAGTTCTTC. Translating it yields CASSVGTSGGFYNEQFF.

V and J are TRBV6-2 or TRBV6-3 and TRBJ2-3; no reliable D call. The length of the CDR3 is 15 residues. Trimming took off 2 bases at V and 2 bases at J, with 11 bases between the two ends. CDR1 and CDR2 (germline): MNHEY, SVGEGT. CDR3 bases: TGTGCCAGCAGTTACGGCAGGTTGTCCACAGATACGCAGTATTTT. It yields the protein CASSYGRLSTDTQYF.

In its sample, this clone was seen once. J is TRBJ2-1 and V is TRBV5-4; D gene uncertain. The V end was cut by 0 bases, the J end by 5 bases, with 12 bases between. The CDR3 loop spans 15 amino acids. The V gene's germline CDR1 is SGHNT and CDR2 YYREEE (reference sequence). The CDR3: CASSLEVASNNEQFF. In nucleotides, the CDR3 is TGTGCCAGCAGCTTGGAGGTAGCCTCGAACAATGAGCAGTTCTTC.

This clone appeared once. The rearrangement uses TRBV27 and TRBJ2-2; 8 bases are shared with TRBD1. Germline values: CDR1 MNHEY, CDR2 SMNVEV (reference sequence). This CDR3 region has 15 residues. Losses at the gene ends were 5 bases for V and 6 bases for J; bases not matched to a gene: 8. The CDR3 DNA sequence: TGTGCCAGCAGTCTCGGGACAGGAATGGCCGGGGAGCTGTTTTTT. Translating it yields CASSLGTGMAGELFF.

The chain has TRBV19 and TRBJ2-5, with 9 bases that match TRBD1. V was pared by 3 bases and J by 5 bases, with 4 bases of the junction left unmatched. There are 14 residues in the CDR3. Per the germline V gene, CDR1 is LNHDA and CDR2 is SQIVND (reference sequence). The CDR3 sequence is CASSIGQGQETQYF. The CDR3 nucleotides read TGTGCCAGTAGTATTGGACAGGGGCAGGAGACCCAGTACTTC. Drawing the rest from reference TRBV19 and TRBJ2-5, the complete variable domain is DGGITQSPKYLFRKEGQNVTLSCEQNLNHDAMYWYRQDPGQGLRLIYYSQIVNDFQKGDIAEGYSVSREKKESFPLTVTSAQKNPTAFYLCASSIGQGQETQYFGPGTRLLVL.

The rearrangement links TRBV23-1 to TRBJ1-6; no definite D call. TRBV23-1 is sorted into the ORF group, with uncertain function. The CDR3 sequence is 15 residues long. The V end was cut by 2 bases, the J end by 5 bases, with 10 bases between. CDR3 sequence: CASSQLDKHNSPLHF. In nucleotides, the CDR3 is TGCGCCAGCAGTCAACTCGACAAGCATAATTCACCCCTCCACTTT.

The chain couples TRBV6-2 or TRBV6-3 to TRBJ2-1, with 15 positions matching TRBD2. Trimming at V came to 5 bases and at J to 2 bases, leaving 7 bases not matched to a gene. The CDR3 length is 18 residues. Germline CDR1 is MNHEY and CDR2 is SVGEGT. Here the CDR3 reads CASSPGLAGGGPYNEQFF. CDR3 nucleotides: TGTGCCAGCAGTCCCGGACTAGCGGGAGGGGGGCCCTACAATGAGCAGTTCTTC.

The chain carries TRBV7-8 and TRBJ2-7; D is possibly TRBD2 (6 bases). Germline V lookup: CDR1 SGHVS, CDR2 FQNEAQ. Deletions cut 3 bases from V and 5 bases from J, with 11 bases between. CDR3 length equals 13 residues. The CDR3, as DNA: TGTGCCAGCAGCTTCGGCGGGAAGAACGAGCAGTACTTC. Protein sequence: CASSFGGKNEQYF.

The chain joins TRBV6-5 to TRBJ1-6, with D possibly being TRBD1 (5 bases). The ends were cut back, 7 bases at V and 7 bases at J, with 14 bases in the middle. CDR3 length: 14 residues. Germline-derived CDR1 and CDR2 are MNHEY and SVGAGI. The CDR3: CASKADSMNSPLHF. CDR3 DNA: TGTGCCAGCAAGGCAGACAGTATGAATTCACCCCTCCACTTT.

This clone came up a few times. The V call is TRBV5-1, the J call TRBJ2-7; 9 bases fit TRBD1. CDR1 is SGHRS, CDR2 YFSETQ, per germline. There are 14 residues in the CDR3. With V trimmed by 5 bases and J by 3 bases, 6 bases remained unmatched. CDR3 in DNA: TGCGCCAGCAGGTCCGGGACAGGGAGCTACGAGCAGTACTTC. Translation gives CASRSGTGSYEQYF.

The CDR3 DNA sequence: TGTGCCAGCAGCTCTATACGGGGCACTGAAGCTTTCTTT. This gives the protein CASSSIRGTEAFF. The chain joins TRBV7-9 to TRBJ1-1; D gene ambiguous. The CDR3 consists of 13 residues. CDR1 is SEHNR and CDR2 is FQNEAQ in the germline V gene (reference sequence). Trimming removed 4 bases from V and 4 bases from J, with 10 bases in between.

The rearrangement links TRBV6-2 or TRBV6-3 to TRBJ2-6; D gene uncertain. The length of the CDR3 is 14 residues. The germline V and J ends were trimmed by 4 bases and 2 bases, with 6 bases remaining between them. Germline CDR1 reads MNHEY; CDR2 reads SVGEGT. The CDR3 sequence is CASSSAAGANVLTF. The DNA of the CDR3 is TGTGCCAGCAGTTCCGCGGCTGGGGCCAACGTCCTGACTTTC.

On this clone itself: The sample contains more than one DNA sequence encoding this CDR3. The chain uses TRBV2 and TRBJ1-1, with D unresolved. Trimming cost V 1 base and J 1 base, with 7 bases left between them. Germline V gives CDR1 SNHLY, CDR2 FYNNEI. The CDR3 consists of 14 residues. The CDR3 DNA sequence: TGTGCCAGCAGTGAAGGACGCGGGAACACTGAAGCTTTCTTT. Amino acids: CASSEGRGNTEAFF.